These 16 T cell receptor beta chains originate from one sample sequenced in a study of vaccination and CD4 T cells after COVID-19. Treatment meaning: approximately 9-day PBMC culture with coronavirus spike peptide pools or control peptides (ViraFEST assay). These TCRs are of unknown antigen specificity. Scientists ran DNA taken from cultured CD4+ T cells through the Oncomine TCR Beta short-read assay for sequencing. MiXCR was run by TCRdb on the PCR reads, yielding one entry per CDR3 protein. The sample has about 15,000 distinct CDR3 sequences, 50% to 60% seen once. The sample consisted of CD4+ T cells from blood, cultured in vitro, taken before SARS-CoV-2 vaccination. Receptors originate from a human donor who had recovered from COVID-19.

This clonotype has just one count. The rearrangement links TRBV6-1 to TRBJ2-7; D gene unclear. Germline V CDR1 and CDR2: MNHNS, SASEGT. The ends were cut back, 2 bases at V and 3 bases at J, with 5 bases in the middle. This CDR3 spans 12 amino acids. The CDR3 DNA sequence: TGTGCCAGCAGTGAACGGTTCTACGAGCAGTACTTC. Its translation: CASSERFYEQYF.

The chain employs TRBV7-9 and TRBJ2-6; D ambiguous. The germline gives CDR1 SEHNR, CDR2 FQNEAQ (reference sequence). The CDR3 runs to 18 residues. V was shortened by 5 bases and J by 0 bases, with 17 bases between the two germline ends. The CDR3 region is CASSAAVPGPSGANVLTF. DNA for the CDR3: TGTGCCAGCAGCGCCGCGGTCCCCGGGCCCTCTGGGGCCAACGTCCTGACTTTC.

This rearrangement joins TRBV11-2 to TRBJ1-1; tentatively, D is TRBD1 (5 bases). The ends were cut back, 5 bases at V and 7 bases at J, with 17 bases in the middle. Germline V lookup: CDR1 SGHAT, CDR2 FQNNGV. This CDR3 has 14 amino acids. CDR3: CASSPGWGSGEAFF. The CDR3 nucleotides read TGTGCCAGCAGCCCCGGATGGGGGTCGGGTGAAGCTTTCTTT.

The chain combines TRBV7-2 with TRBJ1-1; no reliable D call. The CDR3 loop spans 14 amino acids. In germline, CDR1 is SGHTA, CDR2 FQGNSA. Between the trimmed V and J ends, which lost 2 bases and 3 bases, there was a span of 10 bases. The CDR3 bases are TGTGCCAGCAGCTTATCTGCTGGGTACACTGAAGCTTTCTTT. It encodes CASSLSAGYTEAFF.

The rearrangement joins TRBV10-2 to TRBJ2-1; no firm D call. The V gene's germline CDR1 is WSHSY and CDR2 SAAADI. Trimming stripped 0 bases from V and 9 bases from J, with 9 bases between. This CDR3 contains 13 residues. In nucleotides, the CDR3 is TGCGCCAGCAGTGAGTCGACGGGCGGTGAGCAGTTCTTC. Residues: CASSESTGGEQFF.

This clonotype was detected only a few times. J is TRBJ1-6 and V is TRBV6-1, with 7 bases that match TRBD1. Per the germline V gene, CDR1 is MNHNS and CDR2 is SASEGT. The ends lost 10 bases at V and 7 bases at J; junction bases unmatched: 10. The CDR3 length is 14 residues. The chain's CDR3 is CATIRPGQNSPLHF. The CDR3 nucleotides are TGTGCCACCATCCGCCCGGGACAGAATTCACCCCTCCACTTT.

The chain is built from TRBV10-3 and TRBJ1-3; D gene ambiguous. The CDR3 runs 12 residues. V lost 8 bases, J lost 6 bases, and 11 bases lay in between. CDR1 is ENHRY and CDR2 is SYGVKD in the germline V gene. CDR3 DNA: TGTGCCATCCGGGGATCAGAAAACACCATATATTTT. Translated, it gives CAIRGSENTIYF.

The chain employs TRBV12-3 or TRBV12-4 and TRBJ1-1; unclear D gene. V was trimmed by 2 bases and J by 3 bases, leaving 7 bases between them. The CDR3 contains 13 residues. CDR3 amino acids: CASSLIGHTEAFF. DNA of the CDR3: TGTGCCAGCAGTTTAATCGGTCACACTGAAGCTTTCTTT.

This clonotype was seen a handful of times. The J gene is TRBJ1-6, the V gene TRBV21-1. TRBV21-1 is annotated as a pseudogene. The CDR3 has 17 amino acids. The CDR3 region is CASSKAVPAAGGTPLHF. DNA of the CDR3: TGTGCCAGCAGCAAAGCGGTCCCAGCAGCGGGAGGGACACCCCTCCACTTT.

The chain joins TRBV6-2 or TRBV6-3 to TRBJ2-1; no definite D call. The germline gives CDR1 MNHEY, CDR2 SVGEGT. This CDR3 contains 13 residues. V lost 3 bases, J lost 7 bases, and 10 bases lay in between. The CDR3 reads CASSYHTGNEQFF. CDR3 DNA sequence: TGTGCCAGCAGTTATCATACTGGTAATGAGCAGTTCTTC.

This chain uses TRBV24-1 with TRBJ1-1, with TRBD1 matching 8 bases. CDR1 KGHDR and CDR2 SFDVKD come from the germline V gene. This CDR3 is built from 13 residues. V lost 9 bases and J lost 5; bases outside the gene matches: 7. The CDR3 sequence: CATQRTGRTEAFF. DNA for the CDR3: TGTGCCACCCAGCGGACAGGGAGAACTGAAGCTTTCTTT.

This clonotype was seen more than once but under ten times. This chain joins TRBV27 and TRBJ1-5; 7 nucleotides match TRBD1. This CDR3 has 15 amino acids. The V gene's germline CDR1 is MNHEY and CDR2 SMNVEV (reference sequence). Trimming cost V 10 bases and J 0 bases; bases outside gene matches: 9. As DNA, the CDR3 is TGTGCCACCATGGACAGGCCTTATAGCAATCAGCCCCAGCATTTT. This codes for CATMDRPYSNQPQHF.

The chain employs TRBV30 and TRBJ2-1, with 8 bases fitting TRBD2. The V and J ends lost 2 bases and 5 bases, in that order; junction bases with no gene match: 11. Germline loops: CDR1 GTSNPN, CDR2 SVGIG (reference sequence). The CDR3 sequence is 16 residues long. The CDR3 DNA follows: TGTGCCTGGAGTCCCATGCGGGGGGCCACCCACAATGAGCAGTTCTTC. Its protein is CAWSPMRGATHNEQFF.

V gene TRBV19 combines with J gene TRBJ1-1; maybe TRBD1 (6 bases). In germline, CDR1 is LNHDA, CDR2 SQIVND (reference sequence). The CDR3 is 14 amino acids. With 7 bases removed from V and 3 bases from J, the gap between germline ends came to 15 bases. The CDR3 DNA follows: TGTGCCAGTAAGTCAGAGTACAGGGACACTGAAGCTTTCTTT. Translating gives CASKSEYRDTEAFF.

This clonotype was seen a handful of times. The rearrangement uses TRBV6-5 and TRBJ1-5; D is unclear. The CDR3 contains 13 residues. V lost 0 bases to trimming and J lost 5 bases, with 5 bases between them. Per the germline V gene, CDR1 is MNHEY and CDR2 is SVGAGI. For the CDR3, the DNA is TGTGCCAGCAGTTACTCGGCATATCAGCCCCAGCATTTT. This translates into CASSYSAYQPQHF.

The chain carries TRBV7-9 and TRBJ1-2; TRBD1 is a possible D gene (5 bases). This CDR3 has 13 residues. The germline V and J ends were trimmed by 5 bases and 7 bases, with 14 bases remaining between them. Germline CDR1 is SEHNR and CDR2 is FQNEAQ (reference sequence). CDR3 DNA sequence: TGTGCCAGCAGCCGACTCAGGGAGGCTGGCTACACCTTC. Protein: CASSRLREAGYTF.